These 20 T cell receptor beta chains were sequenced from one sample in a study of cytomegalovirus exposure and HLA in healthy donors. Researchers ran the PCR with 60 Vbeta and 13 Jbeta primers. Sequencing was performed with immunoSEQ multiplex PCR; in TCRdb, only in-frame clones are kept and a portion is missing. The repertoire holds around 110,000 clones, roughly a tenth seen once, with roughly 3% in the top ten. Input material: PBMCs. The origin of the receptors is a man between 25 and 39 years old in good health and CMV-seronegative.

CDR3 bases: TGTGCCAGCAGCCTGACAGGGGCCCAAGAGACCCAGTACTTC. Protein sequence: CASSLTGAQETQYF. This sequence joins TRBV7-8 and TRBJ2-5; 8 bases agree with TRBD1. This CDR3 contains 14 residues. The germline CDR1 and CDR2 sequences are SGHVS and FQNEAQ. Germline trimming cut 5 bases from V and 1 base from J; bases unmatched to any gene: 3.

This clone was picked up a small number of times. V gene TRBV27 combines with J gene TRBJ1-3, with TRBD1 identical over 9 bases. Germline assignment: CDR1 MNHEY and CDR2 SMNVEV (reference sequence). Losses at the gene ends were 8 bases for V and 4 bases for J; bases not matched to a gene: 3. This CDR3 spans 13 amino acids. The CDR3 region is CASLDRGGNTIYF. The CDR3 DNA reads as TGTGCCAGCCTCGACAGGGGGGGAAACACCATATATTTT.

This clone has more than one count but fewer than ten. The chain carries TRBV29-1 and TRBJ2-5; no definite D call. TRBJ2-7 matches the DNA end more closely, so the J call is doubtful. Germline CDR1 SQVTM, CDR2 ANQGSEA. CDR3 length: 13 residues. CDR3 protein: CSVDPGGSYEQYF. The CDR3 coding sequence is TGCAGCGTTGATCCGGGTGGTTCCTACGAGCAGTACTTC.

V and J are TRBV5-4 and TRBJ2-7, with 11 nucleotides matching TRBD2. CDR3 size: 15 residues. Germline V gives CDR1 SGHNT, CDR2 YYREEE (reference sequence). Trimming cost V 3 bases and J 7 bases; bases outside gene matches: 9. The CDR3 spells CASSSTSGAPGEQYF. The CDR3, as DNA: TGTGCCAGCAGCTCGACTAGCGGGGCCCCAGGAGAGCAGTACTTC.

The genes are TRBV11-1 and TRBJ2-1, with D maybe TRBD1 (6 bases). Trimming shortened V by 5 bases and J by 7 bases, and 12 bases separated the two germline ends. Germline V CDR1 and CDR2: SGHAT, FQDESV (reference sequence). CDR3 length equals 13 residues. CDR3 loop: CASSLLQGNEQFF. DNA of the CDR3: TGTGCCAGCAGCCTTTTACAGGGAAATGAGCAGTTCTTC.

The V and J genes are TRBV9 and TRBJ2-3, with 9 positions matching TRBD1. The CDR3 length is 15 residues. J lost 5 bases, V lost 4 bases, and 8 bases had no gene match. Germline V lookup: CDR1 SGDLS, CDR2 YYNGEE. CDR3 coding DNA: TGTGCCAGCAGCACTACAGGGGGCGCGGTAGATACGCAGTATTTT. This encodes CASSTTGGAVDTQYF.

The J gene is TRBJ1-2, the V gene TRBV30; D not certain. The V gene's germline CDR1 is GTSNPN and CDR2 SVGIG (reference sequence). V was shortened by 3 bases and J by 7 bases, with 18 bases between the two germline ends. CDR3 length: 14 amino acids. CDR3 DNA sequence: TGTGCCTGGAGCCGGAACCCGGGAGTTCCTGGCTACACCTTC. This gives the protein CAWSRNPGVPGYTF.

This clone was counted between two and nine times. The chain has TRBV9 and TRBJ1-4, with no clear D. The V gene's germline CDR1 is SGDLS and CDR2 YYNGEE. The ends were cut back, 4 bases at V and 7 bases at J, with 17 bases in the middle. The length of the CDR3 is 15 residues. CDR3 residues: CASSPLGGEGEKLFF. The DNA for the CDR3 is TGTGCCAGCAGCCCTTTGGGCGGGGAAGGTGAAAAACTGTTTTTT.

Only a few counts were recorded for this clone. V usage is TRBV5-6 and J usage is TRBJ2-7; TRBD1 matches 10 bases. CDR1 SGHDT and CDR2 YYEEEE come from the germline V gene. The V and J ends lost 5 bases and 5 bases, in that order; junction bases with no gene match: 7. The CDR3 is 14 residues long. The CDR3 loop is CASRTETGGNEQYF. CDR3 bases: TGTGCCAGCAGGACCGAGACAGGGGGCAACGAGCAGTACTTC.

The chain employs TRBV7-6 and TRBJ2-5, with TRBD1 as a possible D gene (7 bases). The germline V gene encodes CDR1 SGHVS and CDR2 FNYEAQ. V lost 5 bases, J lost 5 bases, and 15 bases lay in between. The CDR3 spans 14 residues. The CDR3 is CASSARGVEETQYF. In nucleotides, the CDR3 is TGTGCCAGCAGCGCCAGGGGGGTTGAGGAGACCCAGTACTTC.

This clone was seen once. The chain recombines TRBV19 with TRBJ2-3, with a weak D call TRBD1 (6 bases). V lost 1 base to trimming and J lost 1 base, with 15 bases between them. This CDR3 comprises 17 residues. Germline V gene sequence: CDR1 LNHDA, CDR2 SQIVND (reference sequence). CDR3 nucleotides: TGTGCCAGTAGTATAGTAGGCAGGGGTGCAGGCACAGATACGCAGTATTTT. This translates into CASSIVGRGAGTDTQYF.

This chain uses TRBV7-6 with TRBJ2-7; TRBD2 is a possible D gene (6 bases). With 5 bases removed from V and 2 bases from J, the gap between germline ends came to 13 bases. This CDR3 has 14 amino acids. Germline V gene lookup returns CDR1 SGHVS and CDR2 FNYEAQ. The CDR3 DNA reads TGTGCCAGCAGCCCGCCGGGAGATCCCTACGAGCAGTACTTC. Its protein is CASSPPGDPYEQYF.

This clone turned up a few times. This CDR3 reads CASTRQGGTYNSPLHF. Written as DNA, the CDR3 is TGCGCCAGCACCAGACAGGGAGGAACCTATAATTCACCCCTCCACTTT. V is TRBV10-2 and J is TRBJ1-6; 7 positions agree with TRBD1. V lost 7 bases and J lost 2; bases outside the gene matches: 8. The CDR3 contains 16 residues. From germline, CDR1 is WSHSY and CDR2 SAAADI.

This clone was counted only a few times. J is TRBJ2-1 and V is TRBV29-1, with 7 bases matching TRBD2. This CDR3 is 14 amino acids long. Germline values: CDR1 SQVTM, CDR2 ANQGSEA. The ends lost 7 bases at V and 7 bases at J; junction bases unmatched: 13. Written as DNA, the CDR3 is TGCAGCGCCAAAGGGGTCGGGAGGAGGAATGAGCAGTTCTTC. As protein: CSAKGVGRRNEQFF.

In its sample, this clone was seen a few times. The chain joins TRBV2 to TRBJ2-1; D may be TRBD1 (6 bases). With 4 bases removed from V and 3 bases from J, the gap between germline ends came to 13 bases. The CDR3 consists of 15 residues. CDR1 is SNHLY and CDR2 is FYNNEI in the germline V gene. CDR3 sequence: CASSVSGVDYNEQFF. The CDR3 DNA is TGTGCCAGCAGTGTTTCAGGGGTCGACTACAATGAGCAGTTCTTC.

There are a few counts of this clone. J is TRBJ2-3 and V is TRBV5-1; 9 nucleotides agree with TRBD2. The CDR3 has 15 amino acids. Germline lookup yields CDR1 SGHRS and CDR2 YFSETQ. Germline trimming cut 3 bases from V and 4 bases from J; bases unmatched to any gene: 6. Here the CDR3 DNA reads TGCGCCAGCAGCTCTGGGGTAGCGGGGGCAGATACGCAGTATTTT. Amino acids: CASSSGVAGADTQYF.

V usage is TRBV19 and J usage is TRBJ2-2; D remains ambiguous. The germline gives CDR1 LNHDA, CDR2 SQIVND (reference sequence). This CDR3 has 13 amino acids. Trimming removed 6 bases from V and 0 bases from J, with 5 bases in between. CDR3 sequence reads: CASSQTNTGELFF. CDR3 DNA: TGTGCCAGTAGCCAAACGAACACCGGGGAGCTGTTTTTT.

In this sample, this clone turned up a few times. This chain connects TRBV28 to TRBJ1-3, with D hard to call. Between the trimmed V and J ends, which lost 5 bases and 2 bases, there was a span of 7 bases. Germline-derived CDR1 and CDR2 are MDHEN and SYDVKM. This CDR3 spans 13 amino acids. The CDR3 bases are TGTGCCAGCAGTCTTAGCCCTGGAAACACCATATATTTT. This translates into CASSLSPGNTIYF.

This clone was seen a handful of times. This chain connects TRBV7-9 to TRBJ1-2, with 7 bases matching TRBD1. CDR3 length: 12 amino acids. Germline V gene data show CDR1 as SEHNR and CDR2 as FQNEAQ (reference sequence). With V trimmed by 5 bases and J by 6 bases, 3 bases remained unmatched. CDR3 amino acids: CASSRTGDGYTF. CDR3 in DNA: TGTGCCAGCAGCCGGACAGGAGATGGCTACACCTTC.

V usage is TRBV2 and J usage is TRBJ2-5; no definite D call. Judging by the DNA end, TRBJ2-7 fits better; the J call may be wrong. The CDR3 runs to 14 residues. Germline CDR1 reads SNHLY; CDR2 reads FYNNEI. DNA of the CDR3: TGTGCCAGCAGTGGAGAACCGGGTGGTGTCGAGCAGTACTTC. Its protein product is CASSGEPGGVEQYF.